This TCR beta chain was retrieved from a study of siplizumab effects on memory and regulatory T cells. Study-level results: Fewer alloreactive sequences mapped to unstimulated CD4+ memory cells under siplizumab. In unstimulated cells, naive T cells appeared more diverse than memory T cells and seemed major alloresponse contributors. Mappable alloreactive CD4+ clones came from Treg cells more than 55% of the time on average with siplizumab, against roughly 29% in controls.

The CDR3 extends over 13 amino acids. The germline V gene has CDR1 SGHVS and CDR2 FNYEAQ. The V and J ends lost 7 bases and 2 bases respectively, with 9 bases between them. Data came from immunoSEQ multiplex PCR; TCRdb stores just in-frame clones and leaves some out. The data contain around 120,000 clones, around 94% of them singletons. On this clone itself: Its target is unknown.

The TCR comes from a human donor in good health. Sequencing was done on a sample of non-Treg CD4+ T cells sorted from blood. The chain recombines TRBV7-6 with TRBJ2-1, with a weak D call TRBD2 (6 bases). CDR3 region: CASMPGAYNEQFF. As DNA, the CDR3 is TGTGCCAGCATGCCGGGGGCCTACAATGAGCAGTTCTTC.